The 17 T cell receptor beta chains below were found in one sample sequenced in a study of T cell repertoires in cytomegalovirus infection. TCRdb processed the reads anew with MiXCR; each CDR3 protein has one entry. The table records roughly 990,000 distinct CDR3 sequences, roughly 30% of them present only once. Which antigens these TCRs recognize remains unknown. Material: cultured CD8+ T cells from PBMCs, obtained from culture after CMV antigen stimulation. The origin of the receptors is a human donor in good health (CMV status not recorded). Some clones in this sample may be carry-over from other donors' samples.

This clonotype was seen only a few times. This chain uses TRBV4-2 with TRBJ2-5, with 9 bases identical to TRBD2. CDR3 length: 16 residues. The ends lost 0 bases at V and 1 base at J; junction bases unmatched: 3. Germline values: CDR1 LGHNA, CDR2 YNFKEQ. CDR3 loop: CASSQDQLAGQETQYF. The CDR3, as DNA: TGTGCCAGCAGCCAAGATCAACTAGCGGGCCAAGAGACCCAGTACTTC.

The J gene is TRBJ2-5, the V gene TRBV5-4, with TRBD1 matching 7 bases. This CDR3 is 15 amino acids long. With V trimmed by 2 bases and J by 5 bases, 9 bases remained unmatched. Germline assignment: CDR1 SGHNT and CDR2 YYREEE (reference sequence). As DNA, the CDR3 is TGTGCCAGCAGCTTCGGGCTTCAGGGGGAGGAGACCCAGTACTTC. As protein: CASSFGLQGEETQYF. The full variable domain, with the rest looked up from reference TRBV5-4 and TRBJ2-5, is ETGVTQSPTHLIKTRGQQVTLRCSSQSGHNTVSWYQQALGQGPQFIFQYYREEENGRGNFPPRFSGLQFPNYSSELNVNALELDDSALYLCASSFGLQGEETQYFGPGTRLLVL.

In this sample, this clonotype turned up a few times. The chain joins TRBV4-1 to TRBJ1-1; D uncertain. Germline loops: CDR1 MGHRA, CDR2 YSYEKL. The CDR3 contains 13 residues. The V gene lost 1 base and the J gene lost 3 bases, with 6 bases spanning the gap. The CDR3 coding sequence is TGCGCCAGCAGCCAAGTAGAGGACACTGAAGCTTTCTTT. It encodes CASSQVEDTEAFF.

This clonotype was picked up a small number of times. This chain joins TRBV12-3 or TRBV12-4 and TRBJ2-6; maybe TRBD1 (7 bases). The CDR3 sequence is 14 residues long. The CDR3 DNA is TGTGCTGGCAGGGGGGCCTCTGGGGCCAACGTCCTGACTTTC. It codes for CAGRGASGANVLTF.

V usage is TRBV5-6 and J usage is TRBJ1-2; 8 bases fit TRBD1. This CDR3 region has 13 residues. Germline loops: CDR1 SGHDT, CDR2 YYEEEE. V was clipped by 3 bases and J by 6 bases; unmatched bases: 4. The DNA for the CDR3 is TGTGCCAGCAGCTCGCAGGGGGCACATGGCTACACCTTC. It specifies CASSSQGAHGYTF. Full variable domain (missing parts from reference TRBV5-6 and TRBJ1-2): DAGVTQSPTHLIKTRGQQVTLRCSPKSGHDTVSWYQQALGQGPQFIFQYYEEEERQRGNFPDRFSGHQFPNYSSELNVNALLLGDSALYLCASSSQGAHGYTFGSGTRLTVV.

The chain links TRBV27 to TRBJ1-2, with a possible D match to TRBD1 (5 bases). Germline values: CDR1 MNHEY, CDR2 SMNVEV (reference sequence). The CDR3 covers 13 residues. The ends were cut back, 8 bases at V and 6 bases at J, with 16 bases in the middle. Written as DNA, the CDR3 is TGTGCCAGCCTTGGGGACGGTGGTGATGGCTACACCTTC. Protein product: CASLGDGGDGYTF.

The chain combines TRBV29-1 with TRBJ1-1; tentatively, D is TRBD1 (5 bases). The CDR3 contains 13 residues. V dropped 2 bases and J dropped 0 bases, with 7 bases sitting between them. Germline-derived CDR1 and CDR2 are SQVTM and ANQGSEA. The CDR3 DNA follows: TGCAGCGTTGAAAAGGGGTTGAACACTGAAGCTTTCTTT. Translation: CSVEKGLNTEAFF.

This clonotype appeared a few times. The chain joins TRBV6-1 to TRBJ1-4; tentative D call: TRBD1 (6 bases). The CDR3 covers 17 residues. Germline lookup yields CDR1 MNHNS and CDR2 SASEGT. Trimming pared 6 bases from V and 0 bases from J, leaving 17 bases between. CDR3 DNA: TGTGCCAGCAGGGCGATGCGGGGGGCTGCAACTAATGAAAAACTGTTTTTT. Translated, it gives CASRAMRGAATNEKLFF.

In this sample, this clonotype turned up many times. V is TRBV7-8 and J is TRBJ1-1, with D maybe TRBD1 (5 bases). The germline gives CDR1 SGHVS, CDR2 FQNEAQ. With 8 bases removed from V and 5 bases from J, the gap between germline ends came to 12 bases. This CDR3 region has 12 residues. Here the CDR3 reads CASLGVWTEAFF. In DNA, the CDR3 is TGTGCCAGCCTGGGGGTTTGGACTGAAGCTTTCTTT.

V usage is TRBV14 and J usage is TRBJ1-1, with D unclear. This CDR3 is built from 15 residues. V lost 1 base to trimming and J lost 0 bases, with 9 bases between them. Germline V CDR1 and CDR2: SGHDN, FVKESK. The CDR3 DNA reads as TGTGCCAGCAGCCAAGGCGGCCTCATGAACACTGAAGCTTTCTTT. As protein: CASSQGGLMNTEAFF.

This clonotype was counted only a few times. The V gene is TRBV7-6, the J gene TRBJ2-3; D gene uncertain. CDR1 and CDR2 from the germline V gene are SGHVS and FNYEAQ. Trimming removed 1 base at V and 2 bases at J, with 13 bases between. The CDR3 extends over 16 amino acids. This CDR3 reads CASSLERQAVTDTQYF. The CDR3 DNA follows: TGTGCCAGCAGCTTAGAACGGCAAGCTGTCACAGATACGCAGTATTTT.

This clonotype has only a few counts. The CDR3 DNA is TGCGCCAGCAGCCCAGGGGGACTAGGCACAGATACGCAGTATTTT. This encodes CASSPGGLGTDTQYF. The V gene is TRBV4-1, the J gene TRBJ2-3, with D tentatively TRBD2 (8 bases). The CDR3 has 15 residues. Germline V gives CDR1 MGHRA, CDR2 YSYEKL. Trimming took 4 bases from V and 1 from J, leaving 12 bases between them.

The chain has TRBV6-2 or TRBV6-3 and TRBJ2-7; D is uncertain. CDR1 and CDR2 from the germline V gene are MNHEY and SVGEGT. Trimming removed 2 bases from V and 3 bases from J, with 17 bases in between. The CDR3 has 16 amino acids. CDR3 protein: CASSYGGAVPRYEQYV. CDR3 nucleotides: TGTGCCAGCAGTTACGGTGGTGCTGTCCCCCGCTACGAGCAGTACGTC.

This clonotype was picked up a small number of times. The CDR3 is CATTLASQYF. DNA for the CDR3: TGTGCCACTACCTTGGCGTCGCAGTACTTC. V and J are TRBV2 and TRBJ2-7; the D is unclear. V lost 10 bases and J lost 9, with 13 bases in between. From germline, CDR1 is SNHLY and CDR2 FYNNEI. The CDR3 length is 10 residues.

This clonotype was counted many times. The V and J genes are TRBV6-2 or TRBV6-3 and TRBJ2-7, with 11 bases identical to TRBD1. Losses at the gene ends were 6 bases for V and 4 bases for J; bases not matched to a gene: 5. CDR3 length: 14 amino acids. Germline V gene sequence: CDR1 MNHEY, CDR2 SVGEGT. This CDR3 is CASSSGQGEYEQYF. In DNA form, the CDR3 reads TGTGCCAGCAGCTCGGGACAGGGGGAATACGAGCAGTACTTC.

This clonotype was observed at least ten times. The gene calls are TRBV7-2 and TRBJ2-7, with D possibly matching TRBD2 (5 bases). Germline assignment: CDR1 SGHTA and CDR2 FQGNSA. V was cut by 3 bases and J by 4 bases, with 10 bases left in between. The CDR3 is made up of 13 amino acids. CDR3 residues: CASSFGETYEQYV. CDR3 DNA sequence: TGTGCCAGCAGCTTCGGGGAAACTTACGAGCAGTACGTC.

With respect to this clonotype: A much larger clone lies a single base off, so this may be a read error. V is TRBV7-8 and J is TRBJ2-7; a possible D gene is TRBD2 (6 bases). The germline V and J ends were trimmed by 1 base and 6 bases, with 28 bases remaining between them. The germline CDR1 and CDR2 sequences are SGHVS and FQNEAQ. CDR3 length equals 19 residues. CDR3 protein: CASSLGIGGAPKNSFEQYV. The DNA of the CDR3 is TGTGCCAGCAGCTTAGGTATCGGAGGGGCTCCAAAGAATTCGTTCGAGCAGTACGTC.